This T cell receptor beta chain appears in the sequencing data of a study of T cell responses to AZD1222 COVID-19 vaccine. Study observations and caveats: Regions 160-218 and 743-854 held dominance among vaccine-associated CD4 TCRs, which spanned spike. Reports indicate that nearly half of spike-specific TCRs are directed at unmutated variant regions. Only after the peak T cell response were repertoires sampled.

CDR1 SGHNT and CDR2 YYREEE come from the germline V gene (reference sequence). The CDR3 contains 15 residues. V was pared by 1 base and J by 1 base, with 10 bases between. Of note for this clone: The antigen is unknown.

TCRdb's table, derived via immunoSEQ multiplex PCR, lists solely in-frame clones and lacks some. This table holds under 120,000 clones, 87% found once. The receptor's source is an adult who received the AZD1222 COVID-19 vaccine. The material sequenced was peripheral blood, taken 28 days after the second AZD1222 dose. The rearrangement uses TRBV5-4 and TRBJ2-3; no firm D call. This CDR3 is CASSLTLEGTDTQYF. CDR3 DNA sequence: TGTGCCAGCAGCTTGACGCTCGAGGGCACAGATACGCAGTATTTT.